A single sample gave rise to the 23 T cell receptor beta chains below, sequenced in a study of blood T cells in healthy people across ages. For the second PCR, which ran for about 7 to 11 cycles, a sample-barcoded 5' primer and a J-beta primer mix were used. MiXCR, run by TCRdb on the 5' RACE reads, gives a single entry per CDR3 protein. The sample holds approximately 850,000 distinct CDR3 sequences, about 42% seen once. The sequenced sample consisted of blood. These TCRs come from a man aged 55-75 years in good health.

V usage is TRBV6-5 and J usage is TRBJ2-1, with D uncertain. The CDR3 is 13 residues long. The V gene lost 4 bases and the J gene lost 4 bases, with 8 bases spanning the gap. The germline V gene has CDR1 MNHEY and CDR2 SVGAGI. CDR3: CASSSNRYNEQFF. The DNA for the CDR3 is TGTGCCAGCAGTTCGAACAGATACAATGAGCAGTTCTTC.

The rearrangement joins TRBV6-2 or TRBV6-3 to TRBJ2-7; D may correspond to TRBD1 or TRBD2 (5 bases each). V lost 6 bases and J 7 bases, leaving 19 bases between the germline ends. Germline V gene lookup returns CDR1 MNHEY and CDR2 SVGEGT. The CDR3 is 14 amino acids. CDR3 sequence reads: CASRQQGTSGEQYF. CDR3 DNA: TGTGCCAGCAGGCAGCAGGGTACTTCGGGGGAGCAGTACTTC.

This clonotype came up a few times. The chain has TRBV20-1 and TRBJ2-7, with unresolved D. Trimming took 2 bases from V and 2 from J, leaving 13 bases between them. CDR1 is DFQATT, CDR2 SNEGSKA, per germline (reference sequence). This CDR3 contains 14 residues. In DNA form, the CDR3 reads TGCAGTGCTAGACCGCTAGTGGGGACCTACGAGCAGTACTTC. Its protein is CSARPLVGTYEQYF.

This clonotype was observed once. A read error is possible here, since a much larger clone lies one base away. In nucleotides, the CDR3 is TGTGCCAGCAGTTATGCCAGGGAGGAGAAGTACTTC. Translated, it gives CASSYAREEKYF. The chain combines TRBV6-6 with TRBJ2-7; tentative D call: TRBD2 (6 bases). This CDR3 contains 12 residues. Trimming removed 3 bases at V and 11 bases at J, with 14 bases between. Germline CDR1 MNHNY, CDR2 SVGAGI (reference sequence).

The genes are TRBV4-1 and TRBJ1-5, with D tentatively TRBD1 (6 bases). The CDR3 length is 13 residues. Per the germline V gene, CDR1 is MGHRA and CDR2 is YSYEKL. The V end lost 5 bases, the J end lost 7 bases, and 12 bases lay between the germline ends. The CDR3 DNA is TGCGCCAGCAGCGCCCGCAGGGGCCAGCCCCAGCATTTT. Residues: CASSARRGQPQHF.

The chain links TRBV15 to TRBJ2-1; D is uncertain. In germline, CDR1 is LNHNV, CDR2 YYDKDF (reference sequence). The V end was cut by 2 bases, the J end by 8 bases, with 13 bases between. This CDR3 spans 14 amino acids. Here the CDR3 reads CATSRPPSSYEQFF. In DNA, the CDR3 is TGTGCCACCAGCAGACCCCCATCTAGTTATGAGCAGTTCTTC. The full variable domain, rest sourced from reference TRBV15 and TRBJ2-1, is DAMVIQNPRYQVTQFGKPVTLSCSQTLNHNVMYWYQQKSSQAPKLLFHYYDKDFNNEADTPDNFQSRRPNTSFCFLDIRSPGLGDTAMYLCATSRPPSSYEQFFGPGTRLTVL.

A note on this clonotype: No DNA is shown, since the ends of the CDR3 on it are uncertain; the CDR3 is the one TCRdb lists. The genes are TRBV6-2 or TRBV6-3 and TRBJ2-2; the table names TRBD1, a call not compared with the DNA. The CDR3 spans 16 amino acids, including both terminal residues. Germline lookup yields CDR1 MNHEY and CDR2 SVGEGT. This CDR3 reads CASSTSDRGRTGELFF.

The rearrangement links TRBV6-2 or TRBV6-3 to TRBJ1-2; possible D gene TRBD1, 5 bases. V lost 7 bases, J lost 8 bases, and 17 bases lay in between. The germline V gene has CDR1 MNHEY and CDR2 SVGEGT. This CDR3 is 13 amino acids long. This chain's CDR3 is CASITGTSEGYTF. The CDR3 nucleotides are TGTGCCAGCATCACCGGGACCTCGGAGGGCTACACCTTC.

The chain combines TRBV6-6 with TRBJ1-6; possible D gene TRBD1, 6 bases. The V gene's germline CDR1 is MNHNY and CDR2 SVGAGI (reference sequence). V shed 2 bases and J shed 9 bases, with 11 bases lying between them. CDR3 size: 14 residues. CDR3 sequence: CASSYPDRTSPLHF. CDR3 nucleotide sequence: TGTGCCAGCAGTTACCCAGACAGGACTTCACCCCTCCACTTT.

In its sample, this clonotype was seen many times. CDR3 in DNA: TGTGCCAGCAGGGCCGAGCAGTTAGCCAAAAACATTCAGTACTTC. Protein product: CASRAEQLAKNIQYF. The chain carries TRBV6-6 and TRBJ2-4; D is ambiguous. Trimming shortened V by 6 bases and J by 0 bases, and 12 bases separated the two germline ends. Germline V gene lookup returns CDR1 MNHNY and CDR2 SVGAGI (reference sequence). The CDR3 extends over 15 amino acids.

This clonotype came up a few times. This chain connects TRBV4-3 to TRBJ1-2; no clear D gene. Germline-derived CDR1 and CDR2 are LGHNA and YSLEER. V was cut by 1 base and J by 6 bases, with 18 bases left in between. This CDR3 region has 16 residues. CDR3 residues: CASSQGWERGRNGYTF. In DNA, the CDR3 is TGCGCCAGCAGCCAAGGATGGGAGAGAGGGAGGAATGGCTACACCTTC.

The chain uses TRBV4-3 and TRBJ2-7; possible D gene TRBD1, 6 bases. V lost 1 base to trimming and J lost 2 bases, with 15 bases between them. CDR1 and CDR2 (germline): LGHNA, YSLEER. CDR3 length: 16 residues. The CDR3 sequence: CASSQAHPGATYEQYF. In DNA form, the CDR3 reads TGCGCCAGCAGCCAAGCTCACCCAGGGGCTACCTACGAGCAGTACTTC.

This clonotype was detected ten times or more. V usage is TRBV29-1 and J usage is TRBJ2-7, with 8 positions matching TRBD1. This CDR3 is 12 amino acids long. V lost 6 bases, J lost 2 bases, and 3 bases stayed unmatched. Germline assignment: CDR1 SQVTM and CDR2 ANQGSEA. CDR3: CSVKGQAYEQYF. CDR3 coding DNA: TGCAGCGTCAAGGGACAGGCCTACGAGCAGTACTTC.

This clonotype was counted between two and nine times. The J gene is TRBJ2-3, the V gene TRBV6-2 or TRBV6-3; 8 bases agree with TRBD1. Losses at the gene ends were 5 bases for V and 5 bases for J; bases not matched to a gene: 6. Germline-derived CDR1 and CDR2 are MNHEY and SVGEGT. The CDR3 loop spans 14 amino acids. The CDR3 bases are TGTGCCAGCAGTACACGGACAGGGATAGATACGCAGTATTTT. As protein: CASSTRTGIDTQYF.

CDR3 sequence (DNA): TGTGCCAGCAGCAGTCTAGCGGGGGGGCCAGAGACCCAGTACTTC. Its translation: CASSSLAGGPETQYF. The chain combines TRBV6-1 with TRBJ2-5; 12 nucleotides match TRBD2. J lost 4 bases, V lost 6 bases, and 6 bases had no gene match. The CDR3 loop spans 15 amino acids. The germline V gene has CDR1 MNHNS and CDR2 SASEGT.

The chain carries TRBV29-1 and TRBJ1-1; possible D gene TRBD1, 5 bases. The germline V gene encodes CDR1 SQVTM and CDR2 ANQGSEA. The V end lost 6 bases, the J end lost 0 bases, and 11 bases lay between the germline ends. The CDR3 is 13 amino acids. CDR3 in amino acids: CSVGGTVNTEAFF. CDR3 in DNA: TGCAGCGTAGGTGGGACGGTGAACACTGAAGCTTTCTTT.

The table lists this clonotype with a few counts. The chain employs TRBV10-3 and TRBJ2-4, with 11 bases fitting TRBD2. The J call may be faulty, since TRBJ2-5 better matches the DNA end. CDR3 length: 16 residues. Looked up from germline, CDR1 is ENHRY and CDR2 is SYGVKD. The CDR3 here is CAISESGLAGGETQYF. CDR3 nucleotides: TGTGCCATCAGTGAGTCCGGGCTAGCGGGGGGAGAGACCCAGTACTTC.

CDR3 protein: CASRQGKDTQYF. For the CDR3, the DNA is TGTGCCAGCAGACAGGGGAAAGATACGCAGTATTTT. This chain uses TRBV6-6 with TRBJ2-3; the match to TRBD1 covers 7 bases. Germline trimming cut 6 bases from V and 5 bases from J; bases unmatched to any gene: 2. Germline CDR1 MNHNY, CDR2 SVGAGI (reference sequence). The CDR3 extends over 12 amino acids.

CDR3 residues: CASSLLSRGYTF. DNA for the CDR3: TGTGCCAGCAGTTTACTCTCGCGGGGTTACACCTTC. The chain has TRBV28 and TRBJ1-2, with D unclear. The CDR3 covers 12 residues. Trimming removed 2 bases from V and 11 bases from J, with 12 bases in between. Germline V gene data show CDR1 as MDHEN and CDR2 as SYDVKM.

The chain has TRBV5-6 and TRBJ1-5, with 7 positions matching TRBD1. The CDR3 is 16 amino acids. Trimming cost V 4 bases and J 4 bases; bases outside gene matches: 11. Per germline, CDR1 SGHDT and CDR2 YYEEEE. The CDR3 here is CASSTQGQARNQPQHF. CDR3 in DNA: TGTGCCAGCAGCACCCAAGGACAGGCTCGTAATCAGCCCCAGCATTTT.

The gene calls are TRBV7-9 and TRBJ1-1; D not resolved. The CDR3 has 12 residues. CDR1 is SEHNR and CDR2 is FQNEAQ in the germline V gene (reference sequence). Deletions cut 7 bases from V and 3 bases from J, with 9 bases between. CDR3 in amino acids: CASTPRDTEAFF. CDR3 DNA: TGTGCCAGCACCCCAAGGGACACTGAAGCTTTCTTT.

The chain links TRBV12-3 or TRBV12-4 to TRBJ1-6; D gene ambiguous. Trimming pared 3 bases from V and 7 bases from J, leaving 13 bases between. The CDR3 length is 15 residues. CDR3 in amino acids: CASSFNWVPNSPLHF. The CDR3 bases are TGTGCCAGCAGTTTCAATTGGGTCCCCAATTCACCCCTCCACTTT.

The genes are TRBV7-2 and TRBJ2-3; 9 nucleotides agree with TRBD2. Germline V lookup: CDR1 SGHTA, CDR2 FQGNSA. This CDR3 contains 15 residues. The J segment lost 2 bases and the V segment lost 4 bases, leaving 4 bases of the junction unmatched. DNA of the CDR3: TGTGCCAGCAGCTCTAGCGGGAAGAACACAGATACGCAGTATTTT. Residues: CASSSSGKNTDTQYF.